These 27 T cell receptor beta chains were all obtained from the same sample, sequenced in a study of PD-L1 blockade in urothelial cancer. Time point reported: pretreatment peripheral blood. This table comes from immunoSEQ multiplex PCR, and its TCRdb copy is limited to in-frame clones, with some not included. This repertoire shows about 74,000 clones, about 90% found once; its top ten account for 4.5%. The sequenced sample was PBMCs, obtained around atezolizumab (anti-PD-L1) treatment. Receptor source: a man aged 65 to 85 with urothelial cancer.

The gene calls are TRBV5-1 and TRBJ2-5, with 9 bases identical to TRBD2. CDR3 length: 15 amino acids. The junction had 8 bases not matched to a gene; V was cut back by 4 bases and J by 4 bases. CDR1 is SGHRS, CDR2 YFSETQ, per germline. CDR3 sequence (DNA): TGCGCCAGCAGCGGCTTAGCGGGAGTAAGAGAGACCCAGTACTTC. The encoded protein is CASSGLAGVRETQYF.

The CDR3, as DNA: TGTGCCAGCAGTGAAAGGGCTTACGGGACAGGGGGAAGGGAGTACTTC. This encodes CASSERAYGTGGREYF. The chain is built from TRBV6-1 and TRBJ2-5, with 11 bases identical to TRBD1. Trimming took 2 bases from V and 12 from J; bases not matched to a gene: 14. The CDR3 consists of 16 residues. Germline-derived CDR1 and CDR2 are MNHNS and SASEGT.

The J gene is TRBJ2-1, the V gene TRBV5-6, with 9 bases that match TRBD2. V lost 4 bases, J lost 4 bases, and 3 bases stayed unmatched. The CDR3 is 14 residues long. CDR1 and CDR2 (germline): SGHDT, YYEEEE. The CDR3 bases are TGTGCCAGCAGCGCGACTAGCGGTTACAATGAGCAGTTCTTC. Protein product: CASSATSGYNEQFF.

The V and J genes are TRBV18 and TRBJ2-5, with 9 bases aligning to TRBD1. V shed 1 base and J 2 bases; nucleotides not matched to a gene: 5. Per germline, CDR1 KGHSH and CDR2 LQKENI. The CDR3 is 16 amino acids. This CDR3 reads CASSPRTGVGQETQYF. For the CDR3, the DNA is TGTGCCAGCTCACCACGGACAGGGGTTGGGCAAGAGACCCAGTACTTC.

This sequence joins TRBV15 and TRBJ1-5; 7 bases align to TRBD1. Germline assignment: CDR1 LNHNV and CDR2 YYDKDF (reference sequence). J was trimmed by 2 bases and V by 1 base; bases with no gene match: 2. CDR3 size: 15 residues. For the CDR3, the DNA is TGTGCCACCAGCAGAGTCAGGGGGGGCAATCAGCCCCAGCATTTT. This translates into CATSRVRGGNQPQHF.

This chain joins TRBV5-1 and TRBJ1-1, with D possibly matching TRBD1 (5 bases). The CDR3 covers 15 residues. From germline, CDR1 is SGHRS and CDR2 YFSETQ. The V and J ends lost 2 bases and 1 base respectively, with 12 bases between them. The CDR3 DNA reads TGCGCCAGCAGCTTCGGTGGACATCAGAACACTGAAGCTTTCTTT. It yields the protein CASSFGGHQNTEAFF.

The genes are TRBV5-1 and TRBJ1-2; 8 nucleotides match TRBD1. V lost 5 bases and J lost 5; bases outside the gene matches: 8. The CDR3 loop spans 14 amino acids. Germline values: CDR1 SGHRS, CDR2 YFSETQ. The DNA of the CDR3 is TGCGCCAGCAGTTCCACAGGGGGTCGGTATGGCTACACCTTC. Translating gives CASSSTGGRYGYTF.

The gene calls are TRBV27 and TRBJ2-3, with D possibly being TRBD1 (5 bases). The V gene's germline CDR1 is MNHEY and CDR2 SMNVEV (reference sequence). V gave up 7 bases and J gave up 0 bases, with 14 bases separating them. CDR3 length: 15 residues. The CDR3 DNA reads TGTGCCAGCAAATGGTGGGGCACTAGCACAGATACGCAGTATTTT. Its protein product is CASKWWGTSTDTQYF.

V is TRBV27 and J is TRBJ2-7; 7 bases line up with TRBD2. This CDR3 region has 15 residues. J lost 6 bases, V lost 0 bases, and 8 bases had no gene match. From germline, CDR1 is MNHEY and CDR2 SMNVEV (reference sequence). The CDR3 DNA sequence: TGTGCCAGCAGTTTATCGCGGGGAGGGCCTTCCGAGCAGTACTTC. Translating gives CASSLSRGGPSEQYF.

The chain combines TRBV18 with TRBJ1-4, with a possible D match to TRBD1 (5 bases). With 1 base removed from V and 5 bases from J, the gap between germline ends came to 11 bases. Germline CDR1 KGHSH, CDR2 LQKENI. This CDR3 has 15 residues. As DNA, the CDR3 is TGTGCCAGCTCACCACGTCAGGGCGAGAATGAAAAACTGTTTTTT. It specifies CASSPRQGENEKLFF.

The chain uses TRBV5-6 and TRBJ1-2, with 9 bases aligning to TRBD1. The CDR3 runs to 15 residues. Germline V gene sequence: CDR1 SGHDT, CDR2 YYEEEE. V dropped 0 bases and J dropped 2; count of bases not matched to a gene: 2. This CDR3 reads CASSLGTGANYGYTF. The CDR3 DNA follows: TGTGCCAGCAGCTTGGGGACAGGGGCCAACTATGGCTACACCTTC.

The CDR3 loop reads CASSLGRSRTGKKGDWSYEQYF. In DNA, the CDR3 is TGTGCCAGCAGTTTAGGCCGATCTAGGACAGGGAAGAAAGGAGACTGGTCCTACGAGCAGTACTTC. The chain joins TRBV28 to TRBJ2-7, with 8 bases aligning to TRBD1. Trimming took 2 bases from V and 1 from J; bases not matched to a gene: 25. The CDR3 is 22 residues long. Germline values: CDR1 MDHEN, CDR2 SYDVKM. The full variable domain, its missing parts supplied by reference TRBV28 and TRBJ2-7, is DVKVTQSSRYLVKRTGEKVFLECVQDMDHENMFWYRQDPGLGLRLIYFSYDVKMKEKGDIPEGYSVSREKKERFSLILESASTNQTSMYLCASSLGRSRTGKKGDWSYEQYFGPGTRLTVT.

The chain joins TRBV29-1 to TRBJ2-3, with 10 positions matching TRBD1. Trimming cost V 5 bases and J 2 bases; bases outside gene matches: 7. The CDR3 has 15 amino acids. CDR1 and CDR2 from the germline V gene are SQVTM and ANQGSEA. The CDR3 loop is CSVHRQGAFTDTQYF. The CDR3 nucleotides are TGCAGCGTTCACCGACAGGGGGCATTCACAGATACGCAGTATTTT.

The rearrangement joins TRBV14 to TRBJ2-1, with D possibly being TRBD2 (6 bases). This CDR3 contains 14 residues. The germline V gene encodes CDR1 SGHDN and CDR2 FVKESK. V was trimmed by 1 base and J by 10 bases, leaving 14 bases between them. This CDR3 is CASSQGTTLGEQFF. DNA for the CDR3: TGTGCCAGCAGCCAAGGGACTACCCTCGGAGAGCAGTTCTTC.

The chain couples TRBV15 to TRBJ1-1; no definite D call. The V and J ends lost 1 base and 1 base respectively, with 10 bases between them. This CDR3 has 15 amino acids. Germline values: CDR1 LNHNV, CDR2 YYDKDF (reference sequence). The CDR3 DNA reads TGTGCCACCAGCAGAGTAGTTGTCACGAACACTGAAGCTTTCTTT. Translated: CATSRVVVTNTEAFF.

The chain employs TRBV28 and TRBJ1-2, with 7 bases aligning to TRBD1. Looked up from germline, CDR1 is MDHEN and CDR2 is SYDVKM. The V gene end was trimmed by 6 bases and the J gene end by 4 bases; junction bases not matched to a gene: 5. The CDR3 sequence is 13 residues long. The CDR3 spells CASRGTASYGYTF. The CDR3 bases are TGTGCCAGCAGGGGGACAGCATCCTATGGCTACACCTTC.

This chain connects TRBV19 to TRBJ2-1; a weak D match, TRBD2 (6 bases). Trimming removed 5 bases at V and 0 bases at J, with 14 bases between. This CDR3 region has 16 residues. CDR1 and CDR2 (germline): LNHDA, SQIVND (reference sequence). CDR3 bases: TGTGCCAGTAGTGCCCTGGTGGGGGGCTCCTACAATGAGCAGTTCTTC. Its translation is CASSALVGGSYNEQFF.

This clone was detected ten times or more. The gene calls are TRBV6-1 and TRBJ1-2, with D perhaps matching TRBD1 (5 bases). Trimming shortened V by 4 bases and J by 2 bases, and 11 bases separated the two germline ends. Looked up from germline, CDR1 is MNHNS and CDR2 is SASEGT. The CDR3 is 14 amino acids. The CDR3 loop is CASSVTRGNYGYTF. In DNA, the CDR3 is TGTGCCAGCAGTGTGACTAGGGGAAACTATGGCTACACCTTC.

V is TRBV7-3 and J is TRBJ2-1, with D possibly being TRBD1 (5 bases). Trimming pared 5 bases from V and 7 bases from J, leaving 15 bases between. Germline V CDR1 and CDR2: SGHTA, FQGTGA. The CDR3 totals 14 residues. In DNA, the CDR3 is TGTGCCAGCAGCCCTGACCCAGGGTGGAATGAGCAGTTCTTC. This translates into CASSPDPGWNEQFF.

The J gene is TRBJ2-7, the V gene TRBV6-1; perhaps TRBD1 as D (6 bases). The germline gives CDR1 MNHNS, CDR2 SASEGT. Trimming left V 4 bases short and J 3 bases short, with 10 bases between. The CDR3 is 13 residues long. CDR3 amino acids: CASSVGGDYEQYF. CDR3 bases: TGTGCCAGCAGTGTAGGGGGAGACTACGAGCAGTACTTC.

The chain combines TRBV28 with TRBJ1-2, with D possibly TRBD1 on 5 matching bases. From germline, CDR1 is MDHEN and CDR2 SYDVKM. This CDR3 has 14 residues. Trimming pared 5 bases from V and 2 bases from J, leaving 12 bases between. CDR3 nucleotide sequence: TGTGCCAGCAGTATTCATCAGGGCAACTATGGCTACACCTTC. Amino acid sequence: CASSIHQGNYGYTF.

The gene calls are TRBV6-5 and TRBJ1-1; D gene ambiguous. Germline CDR1 and CDR2: MNHEY and SVGAGI. The CDR3 loop spans 16 amino acids. Trimming removed 2 bases at V and 1 base at J, with 14 bases between. CDR3 DNA sequence: TGTGCCAGCAGTTACCCCACGGGATTGGGGAACACTGAAGCTTTCTTT. As protein: CASSYPTGLGNTEAFF.

CDR3 sequence (DNA): TGTGCCAGCAGCTCCGGGACAAGCGCGAACACCGGGGAGCTGTTTTTT. Protein product: CASSSGTSANTGELFF. This rearrangement joins TRBV5-5 to TRBJ2-2, with D possibly being TRBD1 (6 bases). Deletions cut 3 bases from V and 0 bases from J, with 12 bases between. Germline V gene data show CDR1 as SGHKS and CDR2 as YYEKEE (reference sequence). The CDR3 consists of 16 residues. Full variable domain (rest looked up from reference TRBV5-5 and TRBJ2-2): DAGVTQSPTHLIKTRGQQVTLRCSPISGHKSVSWYQQVLGQGPQFIFQYYEKEERGRGNFPDRFSARQFPNYSSELNVNALLLGDSALYLCASSSGTSANTGELFFGEGSRLTVL.

J is TRBJ1-2 and V is TRBV19; 9 nucleotides agree with TRBD1. This CDR3 contains 17 residues. CDR1 is LNHDA and CDR2 is SQIVND in the germline V gene (reference sequence). Trimming took 8 bases from V and 4 from J; bases not matched to a gene: 17. CDR3 region: CASSKPGQGGRGYGYTF. CDR3 DNA: TGTGCCAGTTCAAAGCCGGGACAGGGAGGGAGAGGCTATGGCTACACCTTC.

The chain uses TRBV5-1 and TRBJ2-6; maybe TRBD1 (6 bases). CDR3 length equals 16 residues. Germline loops: CDR1 SGHRS, CDR2 YFSETQ. Trimming shortened V by 0 bases and J by 0 bases, and 7 bases separated the two germline ends. In nucleotides, the CDR3 is TGCGCCAGCAGCTTGGGAGGGGGCTCTGGGGCCAACGTCCTGACTTTC. Residues: CASSLGGGSGANVLTF.

The chain links TRBV6-1 to TRBJ2-1; 15 bases match TRBD2. Germline values: CDR1 MNHNS, CDR2 SASEGT. V shed 0 bases and J 5 bases; nucleotides not matched to a gene: 11. CDR3 length equals 20 residues. Written as DNA, the CDR3 is TGTGCCAGCAGTGAAGCTGTCCCCCTCGGACTAGCGGGAGGGGACAATGAGCAGTTCTTC. Its translation: CASSEAVPLGLAGGDNEQFF.

The gene calls are TRBV23-1 and TRBJ2-5, with 9 bases that match TRBD1. TRBV23-1 is given ORF status, its function remaining uncertain. The CDR3 length is 15 residues. J was trimmed by 5 bases and V by 2 bases; bases with no gene match: 6. CDR3 in DNA: TGCGCCAGCAGTCAACTGGGACAGGGAAAGGAGACCCAGTACTTC. Amino acid sequence: CASSQLGQGKETQYF.